This T cell receptor beta chain was sequenced during a study of blood T cell repertoires in COVID-19. Sequencing was performed with immunoSEQ multiplex PCR; in TCRdb, only in-frame clones are kept and a portion is missing. The sample has under 150,000 clones, roughly four fifths seen once. The receptor was isolated from a human donor in a cohort sampled during active COVID-19. The sequenced sample was peripheral blood.

The CDR3 region has the DNA TGTGCCAGCAGCCAAGACGGTCGCCAAGATACGCAGTATTTT. As protein: CASSQDGRQDTQYF. The V gene is TRBV3-1 (or the pseudogene TRBV3-2), the J gene TRBJ2-3, with no clear D. CDR1 is LGHDT, CDR2 YNNKEL, per germline (reference sequence). The CDR3 sequence is 14 residues long. V dropped 0 bases and J dropped 5 bases, with 9 bases sitting between them.